These T cell receptor beta chains were read from a single sample in a study of T-cell memory formation after mild COVID-19. TCRdb redid the calling of the 5' RACE reads with MiXCR, one entry per CDR3 protein. The sample records 500,000 to 650,000 distinct CDR3 sequences, 20% to 25% being singletons. The specimen was PBMCs or a T cell subset sorted from them (not recorded which). The receptor source for this set is an adult woman who had mild COVID-19 (a few samples of this study predate the infection). Cell type and time point are not known. Both conserved end residues are part of each CDR3. A D gene is named only where the DNA matches it firmly. Expanded clones are given a class, and other clones once, few, many or no size at all.

TRBJ1-6 TRBD1 TRBV20-1 . CSASRDRDSPLHF TGCAGTGCTTCCCGGGACAGGGATTCACCCCTCCACTTT
TRBJ1-2 . TRBV7-2 few CASSFNPGAPNYGYTF TGTGCCAGCAGCTTTAACCCTGGCGCACCGAACTATGGCTACACCTTC
TRBJ2-1 . TRBV24-1 few CATSDSNRGIEQFF TGTGCCACCAGTGATTCCAATAGGGGGATTGAGCAGTTCTTC
TRBJ1-3 . TRBV20-1 many CSAQVGSAGGTIYF TGCAGTGCCCAAGTAGGCAGTGCCGGGGGCACCATATATTTT
TRBJ2-7 . TRBV12-3/TRBV12-4 . CASSPTSLYSYEQYF TGTGCCAGCAGTCCGACCAGCCTATACTCCTACGAGCAGTACTTC
TRBJ2-3 . TRBV7-3 few CASSSQGPRRIADTQYF TGTGCCAGCAGCTCCCAGGGCCCCAGAAGGATTGCAGATACGCAGTATTTT
TRBJ2-7 TRBD2 TRBV29-1 few CSVPGERESYEQYF TGCAGCGTTCCGGGTGAGCGGGAAAGCTACGAGCAGTACTTC
TRBJ2-3 . TRBV7-9 . CASSSRDIPRLDTQYF TGTGCCAGCAGCTCCCGGGACATCCCAAGGTTGGATACGCAGTATTTT
TRBJ2-2 TRBD2 TRBV5-6 few CASSLGTSGYTGELFF TGTGCCAGCAGCTTGGGGACTAGCGGGTACACCGGGGAGCTGTTTTTT
TRBJ1-3 . TRBV14 . CASSQWMGPDLNTIYF TGTGCCAGCAGCCAATGGATGGGACCGGACTTAAACACCATATATTTT
TRBJ1-3 . TRBV13 . CASSQEKGSGNTIYF TGTGCCAGCAGTCAAGAAAAAGGCTCTGGAAACACCATATATTTT
TRBJ1-2 TRBD1 TRBV7-6 . CASSLGGGTGTVGGDGYTF TGTGCCAGCAGCTTAGGAGGGGGGACAGGGACCGTTGGAGGGGATGGCTACACCTTC